Here is one T cell receptor beta chain with its context. Its antigen is not identified. The record originates from a study of cytomegalovirus exposure and HLA in healthy donors. Both 60 Vbeta primers and 13 Jbeta primers went into the PCR. Original analysis: Per a later analysis, the number of unique TCR beta chains was some 75 million, of which around 10 million were shared. The method was immunoSEQ multiplex PCR; TCRdb's version includes in-frame clones alone and lacks a portion of them. V and J calls and clone size follow that table, whereas D and trimming were derived from the DNA. The table has some 65,000 clones, 70% to 85% seen once. Study-wide points: Among immune exposure information, only CMV serostatus was available. Later, TCR association rates were found to vary by HLA locus, highest for DRB1 and lowest for HLA-C. In a later analysis, HLA-associated TCR beta chains were more clonally expanded than equally common others.

Germline loops: CDR1 MNHNS, CDR2 SASEGT. CDR3 length equals 15 residues. V was pared by 2 bases and J by 10 bases, with 4 bases of the junction left unmatched. The sequence derives from a girl aged 5-17 years in good health and CMV-seropositive. The rearrangement uses TRBV6-1 and TRBJ2-1, with 14 nucleotides matching TRBD2. The source material was PBMCs. The CDR3 DNA reads as TGTGCCAGCAGTGAACTGGGACTAGCGGGGGACGAGCAGTTCTTC. Translation: CASSELGLAGDEQFF.